A single sample is the source of the 9 T cell receptor beta chains below, sequenced in a study of tumor-infiltrating lymphocytes in primary liver carcinoma. TCR beta cDNA was made from 450 to 600 ng total RNA with a constant-region primer. Three-round nested multiplex PCR performed with slightly modified ARM-PCR produced the TCR beta libraries. Each of the first two PCR rounds ran approximately 9 cycles with TRBV1-TRBV30 forward and C-beta reverse primers. Via MiXCR, TCRdb re-called the multiplex PCR reads, giving one row per CDR3 protein. Of 320,000 or so distinct CDR3 sequences in the sample, 65% are singletons; the top ten hold roughly 9%. Alongside blood RNA obtained from unsorted whole blood, germline DNA was also extracted. The material sequenced was peripheral blood. These receptors all come from a man aged 35-49 years with primary liver carcinoma and hepatitis B virus infection.

This chain joins TRBV29-1 and TRBJ2-3; maybe TRBD1 (6 bases). V lost 4 bases and J lost 8, with 16 bases in between. This CDR3 has 13 residues. Germline V gene data show CDR1 as SQVTM and CDR2 as ANQGSEA. CDR3 DNA sequence: TGCAGCGTTGTGGTAGCAGGGGACGGTACGCAGTATTTT. This encodes CSVVVAGDGTQYF.

Comments on this clonotype: Just one base apart from a much larger clone, this may be a read error. The chain combines TRBV29-1 with TRBJ2-7; D is unclear. This CDR3 contains 11 residues. Germline V gene sequence: CDR1 SQVTM, CDR2 ANQGSEA. Between the trimmed V and J ends, which lost 6 bases and 6 bases, there was a span of 12 bases. This CDR3 reads CSVRIGPEQYF. As DNA, the CDR3 is TGCAGCGTCCGGATAGGGCCCGAGCAGTACTTC.

This sequence joins TRBV29-1 and TRBJ2-1; either TRBD1 or TRBD2 may supply D (5 bases each). The CDR3 extends over 14 amino acids. V lost 8 bases, J lost 4 bases, and 18 bases lay in between. Germline CDR1 reads SQVTM; CDR2 reads ANQGSEA. CDR3 sequence reads: CSIARDQTYNEQFF. The CDR3 nucleotides are TGCAGCATCGCAAGGGACCAGACTTACAATGAGCAGTTCTTC.

This chain uses TRBV28 with TRBJ1-3; TRBD1 matches 10 bases. From germline, CDR1 is MDHEN and CDR2 SYDVKM. The CDR3 runs 17 residues. Trimming cost V 4 bases and J 5 bases; bases outside gene matches: 11. CDR3 protein: CASSSLTGTGERNTIYF. The CDR3 region has the DNA TGTGCCAGCAGTTCCTTAACCGGGACAGGGGAAAGAAACACCATATATTTT.

To note about this clonotype: A much larger clone differs by one base, so this may be a read error. The chain uses TRBV6-6 and TRBJ2-7; 9 bases match TRBD2. Germline values: CDR1 MNHNY, CDR2 SVGAGI (reference sequence). This CDR3 has 15 amino acids. The CDR3 DNA follows: TGTGTCAGCTCCAACCGGGCGGGAGGGAGTTACGAGCAGTACTTC. Translated: CVSSNRAGGSYEQYF.

This clonotype occurred once. CDR3 in DNA: TGTGCCAGCAGCTTGGGTGAAGGCGCTGAAGCTTTCTTT. Translated, it gives CASSLGEGAEAFF. The rearrangement links TRBV11-2 to TRBJ1-1; no firm D call. Trimming took off 3 bases at V and 6 bases at J, with 11 bases between the two ends. Germline V gene lookup returns CDR1 SGHAT and CDR2 FQNNGV. The CDR3 spans 13 residues.

In regard to this clonotype: Given a much more abundant clone one base away, this may be a read error. This chain joins TRBV6-1 and TRBJ1-1; D perhaps matches TRBD1 (5 bases). Per germline, CDR1 MNHNS and CDR2 SASEGT. V lost 3 bases to trimming and J lost 6 bases, with 14 bases between them. The CDR3 extends over 14 amino acids. The CDR3 sequence: CASSERQGPPEAFF. CDR3 bases: TGTGCCAGCAGTGAGCGCCAGGGTCCCCCTGAAGCTTTCTTT.

For this clonotype: This may come from a read error, since a much larger clone is one base off. V is TRBV4-3 and J is TRBJ2-2; D is perhaps TRBD2 (5 bases). CDR3 length equals 15 residues. Germline V gene sequence: CDR1 LGHNA, CDR2 YSLEER. The CDR3 sequence: CASSQRRAPAGKLFF. CDR3 DNA sequence: TGCGCCAGCAGCCAGCGAAGGGCACCGGCCGGGAAGCTGTTTTTT.

V is TRBV14 and J is TRBJ2-7, with 9 bases matching TRBD1. The CDR3 contains 15 residues. V lost 1 base to trimming and J lost 4 bases; unmatched junction nucleotides: 5. Germline lookup yields CDR1 SGHDN and CDR2 FVKESK. As DNA, the CDR3 is TGTGCCAGCAGCCAAGGACAGGGGGGGTTTTACGAGCAGTACGTC. Translation gives CASSQGQGGFYEQYV.